Listed below are T cell receptor beta chains from one sample, sequenced in a study of cytomegalovirus exposure and HLA in healthy donors. Clones were read by immunoSEQ multiplex PCR, and TCRdb kept only the in-frame ones, dropping some. The data contain approximately 160,000 clones, around 65% of them singletons. Sequencing used PBMCs. The receptors stem from a woman aged 40 to 50 in good health and CMV-seropositive. Each CDR3 is given with its conserved first and last residue. The D gene is left open where the match is weak. Some rows mark clone size as missing; the rest say once, few, many or name a class of expanded clone.

D gene	clone size	V gene	J gene	CDR3 protein	CDR3 DNA
.	.	TRBV21-1	TRBJ2-3	CASSRGGRVAGTDTQYF	TGTGCCAGCAGCAGAGGGGGGAGGGTAGCGGGCACAGATACGCAGTATTTT
.	.	TRBV6-5	TRBJ1-1	CASSSRTDTEAFF	TGTGCCAGCAGCTCGCGGACTGACACTGAAGCTTTCTTT
.	.	TRBV28	TRBJ2-7	CASSLSAGKVGEQYF	TGTGCCAGCAGTTTATCGGCGGGGAAGGTTGGCGAGCAGTACTTC
TRBD1	.	TRBV5-1	TRBJ1-5	CASSPTGGENQPQHF	TGCGCCAGCAGCCCCACAGGGGGCGAAAATCAGCCCCAGCATTTT
.	once	TRBV19	TRBJ2-7	CASSISRVASSYEQYF	TGTGCCAGTAGTATCTCGAGGGTGGCTAGCTCCTACGAGCAGTACTTC
TRBD2	once	TRBV18	TRBJ2-1	CASSHSGVGNEQFF	TGTGCCAGCTCACATAGCGGGGTGGGAAATGAGCAGTTCTTC
TRBD2	.	TRBV4-3	TRBJ2-3	CASGPGLADTDTQYF	TGCGCCAGCGGTCCGGGACTAGCGGATACAGATACGCAGTATTTT
.	.	TRBV25-1	TRBJ1-3	CASSRQGNTIYF	TGTGCCAGCAGCCGACAGGGAAACACCATATATTTT
TRBD2	.	TRBV28	TRBJ2-1	CASSFGLAGANEQFF	TGTGCCAGCAGTTTCGGACTAGCGGGAGCCAATGAGCAGTTCTTC
TRBD1	.	TRBV6-5	TRBJ1-1	CASSPQGARTEAFF	TGTGCCAGCAGCCCACAGGGGGCTAGGACTGAAGCTTTCTTT
TRBD2	.	TRBV5-1	TRBJ2-5	CASSFPTSGGETQYF	TGCGCCAGCAGCTTTCCGACTAGCGGGGGGGAGACCCAGTACTTC
TRBD1	.	TRBV14	TRBJ2-2	CASSQGTDTGELFF	TGTGCCAGCAGCCAGGGGACAGACACCGGGGAGCTGTTTTTT
TRBD1	.	TRBV2	TRBJ1-4	CASSRDSRNEKLFF	TGTGCCAGCAGCCGGGACAGCCGTAATGAAAAACTGTTTTTT
.	.	TRBV2	TRBJ2-3	CASSLRSTVLSDTQYF	TGTGCCAGCAGCCTACGGTCCACAGTCCTGTCAGATACGCAGTATTTT
.	once	TRBV4-3	TRBJ1-2	CASSQEYTGYTF	TGCGCCAGCAGCCAAGAGTACACAGGCTACACCTTC
TRBD1	.	TRBV7-7	TRBJ2-3	CASSRSRDRDGTDTQYF	TGTGCTAGCAGCAGATCCCGGGACAGGGATGGCACAGATACGCAGTATTTT
TRBD1	few	TRBV28	TRBJ2-7	CATQGDSSYEQYF	TGTGCCACCCAGGGGGACAGCTCCTACGAGCAGTACTTC
.	.	TRBV12-5	TRBJ2-6	CASGSDEVGSGANVLTF	TGTGCTAGTGGTTCCGACGAGGTGGGCTCTGGGGCCAACGTCCTGACTTTC
TRBD2	.	TRBV28	TRBJ2-6	CASSLGLSGANVLTF	TGTGCCAGCAGTTTGGGACTATCTGGGGCCAACGTCCTGACTTTC
.	.	TRBV6-4	TRBJ2-7	CASSPTGNSYEQYF	TGTGCCAGCAGTCCAACAGGGAACTCCTACGAGCAGTACTTC
TRBD1	.	TRBV27	TRBJ2-7	CATTGTGREQYF	TGTGCCACAACCGGGACAGGGAGGGAGCAGTACTTC